This passage covers 5 T cell receptor beta chains from one sample sequenced in a study of blood T cell repertoires in COVID-19 (dated by TCRdb to 2019 to 2021). Library creation used the immunoSEQ multiplex PCR assay. TCRdb obtained this table from immuneACCESS and retained in-frame rearrangements with V and J assigned. These tables miss some clones; where compared with another copy, unresolved V genes account for less than half of the shortfall, and the remainder is unexplained. The sample has under 200,000 clones on record, around 85% of them singletons. Jointly, the top ten make up 5.6% of the sample. The sample taken for sequencing was PBMCs or T cells enriched from blood (not recorded which). The receptor set was obtained from a woman between 35 and 50 years old with acute COVID-19.

The V gene is TRBV2, the J gene TRBJ1-5; 9 nucleotides agree with TRBD1. The CDR3 spans 12 residues. Trimming cost V 7 bases and J 8 bases; bases outside gene matches: 3. Germline V lookup: CDR1 SNHLY, CDR2 FYNNEI. The CDR3 nucleotides read TGTGCCAGCAAAAGACAGGGGGAGCCCCAGCATTTT. It yields the protein CASKRQGEPQHF.

The V call is TRBV5-1, the J call TRBJ2-3; 7 positions match TRBD1. Germline CDR1 and CDR2: SGHRS and YFSETQ. Trimming cost V 4 bases and J 2 bases; bases outside gene matches: 4. The CDR3 extends over 14 amino acids. CDR3 bases: TGCGCCAGCAGCCCTGGACAGGTCACAGATACGCAGTATTTT. It specifies CASSPGQVTDTQYF.

As DNA, the CDR3 is TGCGCCAGCAGCTTGGCTGGGGAGCTGTTTTTT. Translation gives CASSLAGELFF. The chain has TRBV5-1 and TRBJ2-2, with D hard to call. V was clipped by 0 bases and J by 8 bases, with 2 bases between them. Germline assignment: CDR1 SGHRS and CDR2 YFSETQ. This CDR3 spans 11 amino acids.

This chain joins TRBV6-5 and TRBJ1-2, with TRBD1 matching over 12 bases. There are 15 residues in the CDR3. CDR1 is MNHEY and CDR2 is SVGAGI in the germline V gene. The ends lost 5 bases at V and 7 bases at J; junction bases unmatched: 8. In nucleotides, the CDR3 is TGTGCCAGCAGTAGTAGCCGGGACAGGGGGCTTGGCTACACCTTC. It yields the protein CASSSSRDRGLGYTF.

The genes are TRBV6-5 and TRBJ1-2, with 7 bases matching TRBD1. The length of the CDR3 is 15 residues. In germline, CDR1 is MNHEY, CDR2 SVGAGI. The ends lost 6 bases at V and 2 bases at J; junction bases unmatched: 9. CDR3 coding DNA: TGTGCCAGCAGGAGTGCGGTCAGGGGGAACTATGGCTACACCTTC. As protein: CASRSAVRGNYGYTF.